One T cell receptor (beta chain) is described in this entry. Its antigen is not identified. Not enrolled were patients with uncontrolled infection, other autoimmune disease, pregnancy or lactation. This sample is part of a study of T cells in Graves' hyperthyroidism and ophthalmopathy. General observations from the study: It was a median roughly 6.5 months before onset that the model predicted ophthalmopathy.

RNA transcripts provided the source from which TCR beta CDR3 regions were amplified. In the first-round RT-PCR of the TCR CDR3, the HTBI primer set was used. Using its own MiXCR run on the multiplex PCR reads, TCRdb lists one record per CDR3 protein. The profile shows hundreds of thousands of distinct CDR3 sequences, about 15% of them singletons. The CDR3 extends over 15 amino acids. Germline loops: CDR1 MNHEY, CDR2 SVGEGT. The germline V and J ends were trimmed by 7 bases and 1 base, with 14 bases remaining between them. The chain carries TRBV6-2 or TRBV6-3 and TRBJ2-4; TRBD1 is a possible D gene (5 bases). Sequencing input: blood. The source is a man in his late teens or twenties with Graves' ophthalmopathy. CDR3 DNA sequence: TGTGCCAGCACCGAACAGGTTTTCGCCAAAAACATTCAGTACTTC. As protein: CASTEQVFAKNIQYF.